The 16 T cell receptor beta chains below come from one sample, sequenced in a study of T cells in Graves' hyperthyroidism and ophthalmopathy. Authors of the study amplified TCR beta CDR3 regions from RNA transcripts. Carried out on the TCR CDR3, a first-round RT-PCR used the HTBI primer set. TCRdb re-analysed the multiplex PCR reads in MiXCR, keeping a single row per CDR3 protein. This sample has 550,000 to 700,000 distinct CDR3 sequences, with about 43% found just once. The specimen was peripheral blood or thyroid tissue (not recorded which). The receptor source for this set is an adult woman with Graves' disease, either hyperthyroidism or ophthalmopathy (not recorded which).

CDR3 sequence: CASSSPKTGNTGELFF. CDR3 coding DNA: TGTGCCAGTAGTTCCCCAAAGACAGGGAACACCGGGGAGCTGTTTTTT. This chain joins TRBV19 and TRBJ2-2; D is perhaps TRBD1 (6 bases). The CDR3 consists of 16 residues. The germline V and J ends were trimmed by 5 bases and 1 base, with 14 bases remaining between them. Germline-derived CDR1 and CDR2 are LNHDA and SQIVND (reference sequence).

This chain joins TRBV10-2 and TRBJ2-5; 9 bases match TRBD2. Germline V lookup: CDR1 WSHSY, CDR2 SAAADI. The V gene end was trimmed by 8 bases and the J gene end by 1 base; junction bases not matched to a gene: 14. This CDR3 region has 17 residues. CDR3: CASSLPVAGVGQETQYF. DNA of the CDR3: TGCGCCAGCTCCCTCCCTGTAGCGGGAGTGGGCCAAGAGACCCAGTACTTC.

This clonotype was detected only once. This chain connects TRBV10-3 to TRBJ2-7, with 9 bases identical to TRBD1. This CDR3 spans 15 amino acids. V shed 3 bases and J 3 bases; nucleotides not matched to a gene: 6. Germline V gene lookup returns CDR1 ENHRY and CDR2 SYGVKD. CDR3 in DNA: TGTGCCATCAGTGAACCGGGACAGGGATTCTACGAGCAGTACTTC. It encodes CAISEPGQGFYEQYF.

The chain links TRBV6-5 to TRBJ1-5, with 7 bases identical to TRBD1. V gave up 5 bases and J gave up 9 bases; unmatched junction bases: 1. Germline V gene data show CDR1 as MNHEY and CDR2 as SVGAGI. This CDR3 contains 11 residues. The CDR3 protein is CASSRQGPQHF. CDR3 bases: TGTGCCAGCAGTAGACAGGGGCCCCAGCATTTT.

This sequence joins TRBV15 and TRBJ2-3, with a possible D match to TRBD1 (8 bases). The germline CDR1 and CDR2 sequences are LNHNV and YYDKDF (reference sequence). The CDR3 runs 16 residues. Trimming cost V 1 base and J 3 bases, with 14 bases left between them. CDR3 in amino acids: CATSRVQGGMTDTQYF. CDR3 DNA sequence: TGTGCCACCAGCAGAGTACAGGGGGGGATGACAGATACGCAGTATTTT.

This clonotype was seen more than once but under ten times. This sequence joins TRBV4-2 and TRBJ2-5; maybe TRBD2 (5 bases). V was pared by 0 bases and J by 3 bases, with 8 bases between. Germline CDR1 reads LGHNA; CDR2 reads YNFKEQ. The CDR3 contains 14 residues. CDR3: CASSQDLREETQYF. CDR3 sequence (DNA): TGTGCCAGCAGCCAAGATCTGAGGGAAGAGACCCAGTACTTC.

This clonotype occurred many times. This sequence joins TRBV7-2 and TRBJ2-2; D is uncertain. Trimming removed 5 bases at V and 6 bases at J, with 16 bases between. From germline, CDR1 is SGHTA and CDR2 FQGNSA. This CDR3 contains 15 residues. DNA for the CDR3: TGTGCCAGCAGCCCCCCTCCCCAGGATTCCGGGGAGCTGTTTTTT. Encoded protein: CASSPPPQDSGELFF.

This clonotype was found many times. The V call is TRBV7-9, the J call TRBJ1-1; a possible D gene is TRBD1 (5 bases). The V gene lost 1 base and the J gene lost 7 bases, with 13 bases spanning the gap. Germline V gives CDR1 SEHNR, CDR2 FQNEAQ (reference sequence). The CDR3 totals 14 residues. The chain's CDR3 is CASSLGGYWSEAFF. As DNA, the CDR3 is TGTGCCAGCAGCTTAGGGGGGTATTGGAGTGAAGCTTTCTTT.

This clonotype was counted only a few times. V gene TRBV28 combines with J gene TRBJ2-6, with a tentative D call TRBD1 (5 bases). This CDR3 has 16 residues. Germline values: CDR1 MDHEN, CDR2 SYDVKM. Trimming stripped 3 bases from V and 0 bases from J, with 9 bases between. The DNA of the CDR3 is TGTGCCAGCAGTTTTGACAGTTCCTCTGGGGCCAACGTCCTGACTTTC. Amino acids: CASSFDSSSGANVLTF.

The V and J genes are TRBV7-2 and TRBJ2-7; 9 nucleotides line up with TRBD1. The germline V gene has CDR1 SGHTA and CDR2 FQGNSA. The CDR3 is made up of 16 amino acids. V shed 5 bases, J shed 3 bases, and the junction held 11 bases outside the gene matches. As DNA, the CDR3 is TGTGCCAGCAGCGTTACCGGGACAGGGCTCGTCTACGAGCAGTACTTC. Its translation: CASSVTGTGLVYEQYF.

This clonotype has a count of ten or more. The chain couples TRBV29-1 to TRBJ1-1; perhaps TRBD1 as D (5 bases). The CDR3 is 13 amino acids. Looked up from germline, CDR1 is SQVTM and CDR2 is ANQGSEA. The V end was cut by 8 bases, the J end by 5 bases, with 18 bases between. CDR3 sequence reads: CSSGGDIGTEAFF. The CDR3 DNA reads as TGCAGCTCCGGGGGGGATATAGGGACTGAAGCTTTCTTT.

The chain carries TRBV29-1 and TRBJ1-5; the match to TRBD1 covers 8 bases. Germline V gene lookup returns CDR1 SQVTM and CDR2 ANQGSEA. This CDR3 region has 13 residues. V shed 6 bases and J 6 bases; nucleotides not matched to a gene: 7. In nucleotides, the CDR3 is TGCAGCGTGGGTGACAGGGGTACTCAGCCCCAGCATTTT. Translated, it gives CSVGDRGTQPQHF.

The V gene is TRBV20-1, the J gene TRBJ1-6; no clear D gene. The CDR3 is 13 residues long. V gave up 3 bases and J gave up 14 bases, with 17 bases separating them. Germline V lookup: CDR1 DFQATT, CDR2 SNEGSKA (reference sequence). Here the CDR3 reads CSARAIQSQTLHF. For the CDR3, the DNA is TGCAGTGCTAGGGCCATCCAAAGTCAGACCCTCCACTTT.

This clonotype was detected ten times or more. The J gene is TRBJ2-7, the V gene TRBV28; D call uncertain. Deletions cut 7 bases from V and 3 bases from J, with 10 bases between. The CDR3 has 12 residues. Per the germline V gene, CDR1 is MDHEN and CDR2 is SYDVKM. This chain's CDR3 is CASTLPGYEQYF. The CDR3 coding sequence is TGTGCCAGCACCCTACCGGGCTACGAGCAGTACTTC.

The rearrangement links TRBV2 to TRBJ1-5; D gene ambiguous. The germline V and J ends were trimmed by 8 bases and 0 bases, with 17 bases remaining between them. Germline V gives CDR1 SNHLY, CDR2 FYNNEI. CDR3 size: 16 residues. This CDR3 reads CASHSAELHSNQPQHF. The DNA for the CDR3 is TGTGCCAGCCATAGCGCAGAGTTACATAGCAATCAGCCCCAGCATTTT. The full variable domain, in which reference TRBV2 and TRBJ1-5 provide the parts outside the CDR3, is EPEVTQTPSHQVTQMGQEVILRCVPISNHLYFYWYRQILGQKVEFLVSFYNNEISEKSEIFDDQFSVERPDGSNFTLKIRSTKLEDSAMYFCASHSAELHSNQPQHFGDGTRLSIL.

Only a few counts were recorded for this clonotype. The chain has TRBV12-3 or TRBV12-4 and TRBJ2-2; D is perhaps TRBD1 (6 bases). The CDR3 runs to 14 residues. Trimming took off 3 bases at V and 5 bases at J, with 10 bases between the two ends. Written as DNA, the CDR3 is TGTGCCAGCAGTTTTGTCAGGGGAACCGGGGAGCTGTTTTTT. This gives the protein CASSFVRGTGELFF.